The rows below give T cell receptor beta chains drawn from one sample of a study of vaccination effects on CD4 cells after COVID-19. For these receptors, no antigen is known. Using immunoSEQ multiplex PCR, the repertoire was profiled, and TCRdb retains in-frame clones only, with some absent. The sample comprises tens of thousands of clones, 75% to 80% of which are singletons, and roughly a fifth rests with the top ten. The starting material was CD4+ T cells from PBMCs cultured with HCoV-NL63 spike peptides, obtained before COVID-19 vaccination. The receptors were sampled from a human donor who had a prior SARS-CoV-2 infection. Both conserved end residues are part of each CDR3. The order of the fields is clone size, J gene, D gene, V gene, CDR3 DNA, CDR3 protein. A D gene is named only where the DNA matches it firmly. Expanded clones get a size class; other rows say once, few or many, or leave the size out.

.	TRBJ1-3	.	TRBV5-8	TGTGCCAGCAGCTTGGGGACTTACTCCTCTGGAAACACCATATATTTT	CASSLGTYSSGNTIYF
.	TRBJ1-1	.	TRBV18	TGTGCCAGCTCACCAGGGGCGCCCACTGAAGCTTTCTTT	CASSPGAPTEAFF
few	TRBJ2-1	.	TRBV30	TGTGCCTGGAGGGAAAGAGGACCCGGGAAGCAGTTCTTC	CAWRERGPGKQFF
.	TRBJ2-1	TRBD1	TRBV24-1	TGTGCCACCAGTGATTTTCAGGGGGCTAATGAGCAGTTCTTC	CATSDFQGANEQFF
once	TRBJ2-7	.	TRBV7-2	TGTGCCAGCAGCTTAGGGACCTACGAGCAGTACTTC	CASSLGTYEQYF
.	TRBJ2-5	TRBD1	TRBV24-1	TGTGCCACCACCCTCCGGACAGGTGTTTTGGGGACCCAGTACTTC	CATTLRTGVLGTQYF
.	TRBJ1-6	.	TRBV6-8	TGTGCCAGAGGGAGGGCTGGGACCTATAATTCACCCCTCCACTTT	CARGRAGTYNSPLHF
once	TRBJ2-3	TRBD2	TRBV18	TGTGCCAGCTCACCCCTCCCAGCGGGGGGCACAGATACGCAGTATTTT	CASSPLPAGGTDTQYF
.	TRBJ1-1	.	TRBV7-3	TGTGCCAGCAGCTTAATCCCGGGGGCCCTTTACACTGAAGCTTTCTTT	CASSLIPGALYTEAFF
.	TRBJ2-6	TRBD2	TRBV7-3	TGTGCCAGCAGCGCCAAATCGGGGGGTCTCCCTGGGGCCAACGTCCTGACTTTC	CASSAKSGGLPGANVLTF
.	TRBJ2-7	.	TRBV5-1	TGCGCCAGCAGCTTGATGCCCGGCGCCTACGAGCAGTACTTC	CASSLMPGAYEQYF
.	TRBJ1-2	TRBD1	TRBV9	TGTGCCAGCGCACAGGGGAACTCTTTTGGCTACACCTTC	CASAQGNSFGYTF
.	TRBJ2-3	.	TRBV24-1	TGTGCCACCAGTGATGATAAGGGTGGGACAGATACGCAGTATTTT	CATSDDKGGTDTQYF
.	TRBJ2-2	.	TRBV5-1	TGCGCCAGCAGCCCGAGGACAGTATATTCGAACACCGGGGAGCTGTTTTTT	CASSPRTVYSNTGELFF
few	TRBJ1-5	.	TRBV2	TGTGCCAGCACCCGGGAGGGAGGGAGCAATCAGCCCCAGCATTTT	CASTREGGSNQPQHF
.	TRBJ1-5	.	TRBV28	TGTGCCAGCAGGATGGACAGAAATCAGCCCCAGCATTTT	CASRMDRNQPQHF
.	TRBJ1-5	TRBD1	TRBV20-1	TGCAGTGCTAGTAGAGGGGGCGCTTTCAATAATCAGCCCCAGCATTTT	CSASRGGAFNNQPQHF
.	TRBJ2-1	.	TRBV27	TGTGCCAGCAGTTTAAACAGATACAATGAGCAGTTCTTC	CASSLNRYNEQFF
.	TRBJ2-5	TRBD2	TRBV2	TGTGCCAGCAGCCGAGGGGCTAGCGGGGGCCAAGAGACCCAGTACTTC	CASSRGASGGQETQYF
.	TRBJ2-6	.	TRBV5-5	TGTGCCAGCAGCTTGGGGTACGGGGCCAACGTCCTGACTTTC	CASSLGYGANVLTF
.	TRBJ2-7	.	TRBV7-6	TGTGCCAGCAGCCCAAATCGAGCCCGGGGTTACGAGCAGTACTTC	CASSPNRARGYEQYF
.	TRBJ1-1	.	TRBV7-2	TGTGCCAGCAGCCCACGATGGGGGGGTGAAGCTTTCTTT	CASSPRWGGEAFF